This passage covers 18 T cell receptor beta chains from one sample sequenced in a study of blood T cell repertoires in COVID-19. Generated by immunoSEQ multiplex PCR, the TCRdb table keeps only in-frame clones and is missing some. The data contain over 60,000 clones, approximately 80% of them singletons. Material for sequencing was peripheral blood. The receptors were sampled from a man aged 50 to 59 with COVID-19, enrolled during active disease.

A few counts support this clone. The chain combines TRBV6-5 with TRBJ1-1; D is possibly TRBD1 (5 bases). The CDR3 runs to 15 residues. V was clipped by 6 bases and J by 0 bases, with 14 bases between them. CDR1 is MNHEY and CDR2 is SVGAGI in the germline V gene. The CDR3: CASSAIRGMNTEAFF. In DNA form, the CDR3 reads TGTGCCAGCAGCGCAATTAGGGGCATGAACACTGAAGCTTTCTTT.

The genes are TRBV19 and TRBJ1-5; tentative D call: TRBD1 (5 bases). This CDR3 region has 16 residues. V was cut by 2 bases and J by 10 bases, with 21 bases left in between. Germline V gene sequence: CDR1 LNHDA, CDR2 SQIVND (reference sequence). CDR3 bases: TGTGCCAGTAGTATATTCGGCAGGGTAGGGATCAGCCCCCAGCATTTT. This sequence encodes CASSIFGRVGISPQHF.

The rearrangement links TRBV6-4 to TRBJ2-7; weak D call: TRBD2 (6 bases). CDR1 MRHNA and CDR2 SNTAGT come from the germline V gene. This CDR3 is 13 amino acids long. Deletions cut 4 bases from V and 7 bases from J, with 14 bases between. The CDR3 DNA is TGTGCCAGCAGTGCCGACGGGGGTAGGGAGCAGTACTTC. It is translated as CASSADGGREQYF.

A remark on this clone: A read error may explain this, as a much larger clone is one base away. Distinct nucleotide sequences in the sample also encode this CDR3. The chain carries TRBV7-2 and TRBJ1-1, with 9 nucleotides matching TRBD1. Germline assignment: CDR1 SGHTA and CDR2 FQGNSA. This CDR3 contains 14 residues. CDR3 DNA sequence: TGCGCCAGCAGCTTAAACAGGGGGCGTACTGAAGCTTTCTTT. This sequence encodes CASSLNRGRTEAFF. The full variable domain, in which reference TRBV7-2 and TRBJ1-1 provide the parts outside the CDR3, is GAGVSQSPSNKVTEKGKDVELRCDPISGHTALYWYRQSLGQGLEFLIYFQGNSAPDKSGLPSDRFSAERTGGSVSTLTIQRTQQEDSAVYLCASSLNRGRTEAFFGQGTRLTVV.

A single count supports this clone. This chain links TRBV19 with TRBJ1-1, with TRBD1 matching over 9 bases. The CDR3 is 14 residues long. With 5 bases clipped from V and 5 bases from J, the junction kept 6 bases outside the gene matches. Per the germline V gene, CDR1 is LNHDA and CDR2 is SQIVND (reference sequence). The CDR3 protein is CASSPGQGRTEAFF. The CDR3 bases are TGTGCCAGTAGTCCAGGACAGGGGAGGACTGAAGCTTTCTTT.

CDR3 bases: TGTGCCAGCAGCTTAGCGGGACGCACAGATACGCAGTATTTT. Translated: CASSLAGRTDTQYF. The chain has TRBV7-3 and TRBJ2-3; possibly TRBD2 for D (6 bases). Trimming left V 2 bases short and J 1 base short, with 7 bases between. Germline values: CDR1 SGHTA, CDR2 FQGTGA. This CDR3 has 14 residues.

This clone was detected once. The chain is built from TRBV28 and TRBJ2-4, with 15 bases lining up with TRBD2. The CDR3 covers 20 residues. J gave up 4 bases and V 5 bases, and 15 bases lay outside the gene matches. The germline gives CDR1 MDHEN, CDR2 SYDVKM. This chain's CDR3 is CASSPGLAGGPIGRKNIQYF. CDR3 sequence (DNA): TGTGCCAGCAGTCCAGGACTAGCGGGAGGGCCGATAGGGCGAAAAAACATTCAGTACTTC. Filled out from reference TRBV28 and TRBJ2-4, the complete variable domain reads DVKVTQSSRYLVKRTGEKVFLECVQDMDHENMFWYRQDPGLGLRLIYFSYDVKMKEKGDIPEGYSVSREKKERFSLILESASTNQTSMYLCASSPGLAGGPIGRKNIQYFGAGTRLSVL.

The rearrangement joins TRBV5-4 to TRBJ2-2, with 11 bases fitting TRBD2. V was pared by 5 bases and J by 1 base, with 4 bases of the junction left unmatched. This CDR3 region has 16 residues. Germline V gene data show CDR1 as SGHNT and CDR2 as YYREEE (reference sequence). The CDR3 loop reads CASSSGLAGNTGELFF. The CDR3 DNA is TGTGCCAGCAGTTCCGGACTAGCGGGGAACACCGGGGAGCTGTTTTTT.

DNA for the CDR3: TGCGCCAGCAGCCAAAGTCGGACAGCCTACGAGCAGTACTTC. It encodes CASSQSRTAYEQYF. The chain couples TRBV4-3 to TRBJ2-7; D perhaps matches TRBD1 (6 bases). Germline CDR1 LGHNA, CDR2 YSLEER. The germline V and J ends were trimmed by 2 bases and 2 bases, with 10 bases remaining between them. The CDR3 is 14 residues long.

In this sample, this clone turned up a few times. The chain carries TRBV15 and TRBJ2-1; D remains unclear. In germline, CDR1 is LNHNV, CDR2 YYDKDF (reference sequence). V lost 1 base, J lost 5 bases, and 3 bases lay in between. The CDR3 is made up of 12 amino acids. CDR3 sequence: CATSRGDNEQFF. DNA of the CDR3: TGTGCCACCAGCAGAGGAGACAATGAGCAGTTCTTC. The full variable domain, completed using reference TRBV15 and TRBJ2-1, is DAMVIQNPRYQVTQFGKPVTLSCSQTLNHNVMYWYQQKSSQAPKLLFHYYDKDFNNEADTPDNFQSRRPNTSFCFLDIRSPGLGDTAMYLCATSRGDNEQFFGPGTRLTVL.

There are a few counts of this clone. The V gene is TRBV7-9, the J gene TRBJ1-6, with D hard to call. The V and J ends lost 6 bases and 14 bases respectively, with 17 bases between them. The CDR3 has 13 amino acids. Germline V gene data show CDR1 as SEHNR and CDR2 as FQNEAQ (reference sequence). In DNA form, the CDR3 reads TGTGCCAGCAGGGAGGGCACCTTTGAATCCCTCCACTTT. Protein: CASREGTFESLHF.

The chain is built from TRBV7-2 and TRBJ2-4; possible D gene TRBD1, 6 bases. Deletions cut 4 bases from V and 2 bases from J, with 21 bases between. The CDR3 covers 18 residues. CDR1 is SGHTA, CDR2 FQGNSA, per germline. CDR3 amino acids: CASSSGISQGFTKNIQYF. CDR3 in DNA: TGTGCCAGCAGCTCCGGAATATCGCAGGGGTTTACCAAAAACATTCAGTACTTC.

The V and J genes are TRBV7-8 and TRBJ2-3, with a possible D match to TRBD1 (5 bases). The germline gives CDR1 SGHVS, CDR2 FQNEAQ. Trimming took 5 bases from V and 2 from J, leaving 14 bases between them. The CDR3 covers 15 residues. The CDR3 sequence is CASSPQDRTTDTQYF. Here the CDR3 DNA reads TGTGCCAGCAGCCCACAAGACAGAACCACAGATACGCAGTATTTT. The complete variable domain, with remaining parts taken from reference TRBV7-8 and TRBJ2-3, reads GAGVSQSPRYKVAKRGQDVALRCDPISGHVSLFWYQQALGQGPEFLTYFQNEAQLDKSGLPSDRFFAERPEGSVSTLKIQRTQQEDSAVYLCASSPQDRTTDTQYFGPGTRLTVL.

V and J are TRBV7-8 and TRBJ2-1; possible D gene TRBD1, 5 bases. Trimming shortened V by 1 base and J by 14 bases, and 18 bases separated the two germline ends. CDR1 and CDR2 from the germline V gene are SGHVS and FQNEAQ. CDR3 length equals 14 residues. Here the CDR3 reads CASSLGGREGTEFF. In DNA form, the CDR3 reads TGTGCCAGCAGCTTAGGGGGCAGGGAAGGCACTGAGTTCTTC.

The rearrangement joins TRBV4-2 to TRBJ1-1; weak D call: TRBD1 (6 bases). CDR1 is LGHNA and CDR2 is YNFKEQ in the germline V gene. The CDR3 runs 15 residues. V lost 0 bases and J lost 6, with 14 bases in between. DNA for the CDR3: TGTGCCAGCAGCCAAGATACAGGGTTTGGACCTGAAGCTTTCTTT. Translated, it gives CASSQDTGFGPEAFF.

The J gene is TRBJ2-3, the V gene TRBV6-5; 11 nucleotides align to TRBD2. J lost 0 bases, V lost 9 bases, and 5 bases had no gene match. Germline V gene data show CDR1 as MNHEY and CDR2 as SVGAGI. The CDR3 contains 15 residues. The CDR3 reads CASNRLAGSTDTQYF. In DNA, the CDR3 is TGTGCCAGTAACCGACTAGCGGGAAGCACAGATACGCAGTATTTT.

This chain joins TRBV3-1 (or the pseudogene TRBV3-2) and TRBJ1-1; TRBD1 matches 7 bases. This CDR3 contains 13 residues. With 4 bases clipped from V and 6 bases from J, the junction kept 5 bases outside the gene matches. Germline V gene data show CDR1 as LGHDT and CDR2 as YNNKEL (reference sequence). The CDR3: CASSRGQAPEAFF. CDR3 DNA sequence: TGTGCCAGCAGCCGCGGACAGGCACCTGAAGCTTTCTTT.

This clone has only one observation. The CDR3 bases are TGTGCCAGCAGTATGGGACTAGCCCAAGAGACCCAGTACTTC. Protein product: CASSMGLAQETQYF. The rearrangement links TRBV9 to TRBJ2-5, with 9 bases matching TRBD2. Germline V lookup: CDR1 SGDLS, CDR2 YYNGEE. This CDR3 spans 14 amino acids. V gave up 5 bases and J gave up 1 base; unmatched junction bases: 3. The full variable domain, completed using reference TRBV9 and TRBJ2-5, is DSGVTQTPKHLITATGQRVTLRCSPRSGDLSVYWYQQSLDQGLQFLIQYYNGEERAKGNILERFSAQQFPDLHSELNLSSLELGDSALYFCASSMGLAQETQYFGPGTRLLVL.